Listed here is a single T cell receptor (beta chain). What it binds is not known. This sample is part of a study of cytomegalovirus exposure and HLA in healthy donors. Study summary: Drawn from HLA-typed donors, roughly 87 million unique TCRs were held in an early data release.

Germline CDR1 and CDR2: GTSNPN and SVGIG (reference sequence). V trimming: 3 bases; J trimming: 4 bases; junction bases outside the gene matches: 5. CDR3 size: 14 residues. Use of 60 Vbeta and 13 Jbeta primers characterized the PCR. Data came from immunoSEQ multiplex PCR; TCRdb stores just in-frame clones and leaves some out. The data show about 170,000 clones, roughly 79% seen once. Regarding the study as a whole: Presence/absence comparisons presumed near-even sequencing depth among donors. Based on reports, TCR beta sequences accurately predicted HLA-A and HLA-B alleles for most subjects.

The sample comprised PBMCs. The V and J genes are TRBV30 and TRBJ2-7, with TRBD1 identical over 11 bases. The receptor was isolated from a woman under 40 in good health and CMV-seropositive. The DNA of the CDR3 is TGTGCCTGGAGCCGGGACAGGGGGATGTACGAGCAGTACTTC. Protein product: CAWSRDRGMYEQYF.